This T cell receptor (beta chain) was observed in a study of shared T cell receptors in the human thymus. This table comes from immunoSEQ multiplex PCR, and its TCRdb copy is limited to in-frame clones, with some not included. Counted here are under 700,000 clones, 75% to 85% occurring once; the ten biggest clones make up roughly 0.013%. The same sample was also studied in work on human thymus T cells. That source adds: Related studies found that unrelated individuals share highly overlapping thymic repertoires.

Sequenced sample: thymocytes. This TCR came from a boy under three years old with a congenital heart defect.

CDR3 in DNA: TGTGCCAGCCGCCGGGGGGCTAGGGGCTCCTACGAGCAGTACTTC. This gives the protein CASRRGARGSYEQYF. The J gene is TRBJ2-7, the V gene TRBV27, with a tentative D call TRBD2 (7 bases). CDR3 length: 15 residues. CDR1 and CDR2 (germline): MNHEY, SMNVEV (reference sequence). The V end was cut by 8 bases, the J end by 0 bases, with 17 bases between.